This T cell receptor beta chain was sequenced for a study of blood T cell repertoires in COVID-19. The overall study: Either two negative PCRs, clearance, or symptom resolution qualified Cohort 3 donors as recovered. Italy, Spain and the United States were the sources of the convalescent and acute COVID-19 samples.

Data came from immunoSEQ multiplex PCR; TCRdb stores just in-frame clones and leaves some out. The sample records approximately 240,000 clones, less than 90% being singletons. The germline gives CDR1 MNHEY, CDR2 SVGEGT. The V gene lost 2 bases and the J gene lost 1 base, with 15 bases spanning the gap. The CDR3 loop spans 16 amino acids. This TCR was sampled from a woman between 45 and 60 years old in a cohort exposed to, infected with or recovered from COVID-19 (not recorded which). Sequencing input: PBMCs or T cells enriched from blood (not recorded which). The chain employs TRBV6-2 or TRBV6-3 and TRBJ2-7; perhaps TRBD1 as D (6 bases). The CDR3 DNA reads TGTGCCAGCAGTTACACCCCGGACAGTCGGTCCTACGAGCAGTACTTC. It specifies CASSYTPDSRSYEQYF.